This entry describes one T cell receptor (beta chain). Its matching antigen is unknown. Sequencing used immunoSEQ multiplex PCR; TCRdb keeps in-frame clones, though not all of them. The data hold some 39,000 clones, with roughly 83% observed a single time. This entry comes from a study of T cells in localized non-small cell lung cancer. CDR3 length: 14 amino acids. Trimming stripped 4 bases from V and 2 bases from J, with 10 bases between. Germline V lookup: CDR1 SGHRS, CDR2 YFSETQ. Findings and limits, study-wide: Adjacent lung exhibited a median of 57 among the 100 most abundant tumor clones.

The J gene is TRBJ2-1, the V gene TRBV5-1, with D maybe TRBD2 (5 bases). This TCR came from a woman aged 40-75 years with stage II squamous cell lung carcinoma. Sequencing was performed on PBMCs, taken before any cancer treatment. The CDR3 loop reads CASSLEGPYNEQFF. In DNA form, the CDR3 reads TGCGCCAGCAGCCTAGAGGGCCCCTACAATGAGCAGTTCTTC.